One and the same sample provided the 22 T cell receptor beta chains below, sequenced in a study of glioma-infiltrating T cells after dendritic cell vaccination. The protocol was immunoSEQ multiplex PCR, while the TCRdb copy is restricted to in-frame clones and leaves out a portion. The sample consists of about 73,000 clones, about four fifths of them appearing once. The sample here was blood, taken before dendritic cell vaccination. All receptors derive from a human donor with glioblastoma.

The CDR3, as DNA: TGTGCCAGCAGCCAGGGGACTAGCGGGAGGATCGATGAGCAGTTCTTC. As protein: CASSQGTSGRIDEQFF. V and J are TRBV5-8 and TRBJ2-1, with 15 bases matching TRBD2. The J segment lost 8 bases and the V segment lost 4 bases, leaving 7 bases of the junction unmatched. The germline CDR1 and CDR2 sequences are SGHTS and YDEGEE. This CDR3 spans 16 amino acids.

This chain joins TRBV25-1 and TRBJ1-2; 8 bases match TRBD1. Trimming took 5 bases from V and 8 from J; bases not matched to a gene: 10. CDR1 and CDR2 from the germline V gene are MGHDK and SYGVNS. The CDR3 runs to 14 residues. CDR3 residues: CASSSGGTSGGYTF. As DNA, the CDR3 is TGTGCCAGCAGTTCAGGGGGCACAAGCGGAGGCTACACCTTC.

The chain joins TRBV5-8 to TRBJ1-5, with 10 bases fitting TRBD1. J was trimmed by 0 bases and V by 5 bases; bases with no gene match: 8. CDR3 length equals 17 residues. Germline values: CDR1 SGHTS, CDR2 YDEGEE. CDR3 sequence (DNA): TGTGCCAGCAGGCTTGGGACAGGGGCCCTTAGCAATCAGCCCCAGCATTTT. Its protein is CASRLGTGALSNQPQHF.

The chain combines TRBV5-8 with TRBJ2-6, with TRBD1 matching over 7 bases. Germline trimming cut 0 bases from V and 0 bases from J; bases unmatched to any gene: 3. The CDR3 is 17 residues long. Germline lookup yields CDR1 SGHTS and CDR2 YDEGEE. The CDR3 coding sequence is TGTGCCAGCAGCTTGGACAGGGGATTCTCTGGGGCCAACGTCCTGACTTTC. This sequence encodes CASSLDRGFSGANVLTF.

V is TRBV6-5 and J is TRBJ1-5, with D unresolved. V lost 5 bases to trimming and J lost 8 bases, with 10 bases between them. The CDR3 runs to 12 residues. CDR1 is MNHEY and CDR2 is SVGAGI in the germline V gene. CDR3 sequence: CASSDPGEPQHF. The CDR3 region has the DNA TGTGCCAGCAGTGACCCGGGAGAGCCCCAGCATTTT.

This clone was recorded a few times. The DNA of the CDR3 is TGTGCCAGCAGACCAACGACAGGGGGTGGAAACACCATATATTTT. Translating it yields CASRPTTGGGNTIYF. The genes are TRBV7-6 and TRBJ1-3; 9 nucleotides align to TRBD1. Germline V gene lookup returns CDR1 SGHVS and CDR2 FNYEAQ. This CDR3 has 15 residues. Losses at the gene ends were 6 bases for V and 3 bases for J; bases not matched to a gene: 6.

The chain employs TRBV9 and TRBJ2-3, with TRBD1 matching over 8 bases. The CDR3 covers 14 residues. V trimming: 3 bases; J trimming: 4 bases; junction bases outside the gene matches: 4. Germline V gives CDR1 SGDLS, CDR2 YYNGEE. CDR3 region: CASSAGQGPDTQYF. The CDR3 DNA reads TGTGCCAGCAGCGCAGGACAGGGCCCAGATACGCAGTATTTT.

The count of this clone is one. CDR3 DNA: TGTGCCAGCAGCTTACCAGGGGGAAAGGTTTCACCCCTCCACTTT. Translated: CASSLPGGKVSPLHF. This rearrangement joins TRBV5-4 to TRBJ1-6; 7 bases are shared with TRBD1. The germline gives CDR1 SGHNT, CDR2 YYREEE (reference sequence). Unmatched junction bases numbered 8, after V lost 2 bases and J lost 9 bases. The CDR3 totals 15 residues.

V and J are TRBV12-5 and TRBJ1-3; 7 bases are shared with TRBD1. V shed 4 bases, J shed 0 bases, and the junction held 0 bases outside the gene matches. Germline lookup yields CDR1 LGHNT and CDR2 FRNRAP. The CDR3 has 14 amino acids. The CDR3 loop is CASGWDSSGNTIYF. In nucleotides, the CDR3 is TGTGCTAGTGGTTGGGACAGCTCTGGAAACACCATATATTTT.

The chain joins TRBV7-8 to TRBJ2-3, with D unresolved. Germline V gene sequence: CDR1 SGHVS, CDR2 FQNEAQ. The CDR3 is 15 residues long. The V and J ends lost 2 bases and 3 bases respectively, with 12 bases between them. The CDR3 DNA reads as TGTGCCAGCAGCTTATGGGTAGCATCGACAGATACGCAGTATTTT. This translates into CASSLWVASTDTQYF. Full variable domain (outside the CDR3, taken from reference TRBV7-8 and TRBJ2-3): GAGVSQSPRYKVAKRGQDVALRCDPISGHVSLFWYQQALGQGPEFLTYFQNEAQLDKSGLPSDRFFAERPEGSVSTLKIQRTQQEDSAVYLCASSLWVASTDTQYFGPGTRLTVL.

The chain carries TRBV5-4 and TRBJ2-1; D is unresolved. V shed 4 bases and J shed 8 bases, with 7 bases lying between them. The germline V gene encodes CDR1 SGHNT and CDR2 YYREEE (reference sequence). The CDR3 is 11 residues long. The CDR3 loop reads CASSRSYEQFF. DNA of the CDR3: TGTGCCAGCAGCCGTAGCTATGAGCAGTTCTTC.

This sequence joins TRBV25-1 and TRBJ2-2; TRBD1 is a possible D gene (5 bases). Looked up from germline, CDR1 is MGHDK and CDR2 is SYGVNS. V was cut by 7 bases and J by 1 base, with 13 bases left in between. This CDR3 spans 15 amino acids. The CDR3 loop is CASIKGQGNTGELFF. In DNA, the CDR3 is TGTGCCAGCATAAAGGGGCAAGGGAACACCGGGGAGCTGTTTTTT.

In its sample, this clone was seen a few times. The chain employs TRBV6-1 and TRBJ1-3; 9 bases agree with TRBD1. The V segment lost 5 bases and the J segment 0 bases; nucleotides outside the gene matches: 2. The germline gives CDR1 MNHNS, CDR2 SASEGT. The CDR3 totals 15 residues. CDR3 DNA: TGTGCCAGCAGTATGGACAGGGGCTCTGGAAACACCATATATTTT. It yields the protein CASSMDRGSGNTIYF.

This rearrangement joins TRBV28 to TRBJ2-5, with TRBD1 matching 7 bases. The CDR3 extends over 13 amino acids. Germline CDR1 and CDR2: MDHEN and SYDVKM. V gave up 6 bases and J gave up 3 bases; unmatched junction bases: 4. Here the CDR3 reads CASRGTVKETQYF. The CDR3 DNA follows: TGTGCCAGCAGAGGGACAGTAAAAGAGACCCAGTACTTC.

The chain employs TRBV15 and TRBJ2-1; 8 positions match TRBD2. The CDR3 is 15 residues long. CDR1 and CDR2 from the germline V gene are LNHNV and YYDKDF (reference sequence). Trimming took 0 bases from V and 9 from J; bases not matched to a gene: 7. CDR3 nucleotide sequence: TGTGCCACCAGCAGAGATTTGCGGGAGGACGTTGAGCAGTTCTTC. Translating gives CATSRDLREDVEQFF.

This sequence joins TRBV21-1 and TRBJ1-6; the table's D call, TRBD1, was not checked against the DNA. TRBV21-1 is assigned pseudogene status. This CDR3 contains 19 residues. The CDR3 nucleotides read TGTGCCAGCAGCAAATTCCCCGGACAGGGTAACTCCTATAATTCACCCCTCCACTTT. Amino acid sequence: CASSKFPGQGNSYNSPLHF.

V and J are TRBV11-1 and TRBJ2-3; no definite D call. The CDR3 length is 16 residues. Per germline, CDR1 SGHAT and CDR2 FQDESV (reference sequence). V lost 4 bases and J lost 2, with 16 bases in between. The CDR3 nucleotides are TGTGCCAGCAGCTCTTCGCTGAGAGAACCCACAGATACGCAGTATTTT. It specifies CASSSSLREPTDTQYF.

The chain joins TRBV2 to TRBJ2-5; 7 nucleotides line up with TRBD1. This CDR3 contains 15 residues. Trimming cost V 4 bases and J 3 bases; bases outside gene matches: 8. CDR1 is SNHLY and CDR2 is FYNNEI in the germline V gene. The CDR3 region is CASSAPGQPKETQYF. As DNA, the CDR3 is TGTGCCAGCAGTGCTCCGGGACAGCCTAAAGAGACCCAGTACTTC. Complete variable domain (other parts from reference TRBV2 and TRBJ2-5): EPEVTQTPSHQVTQMGQEVILRCVPISNHLYFYWYRQILGQKVEFLVSFYNNEISEKSEIFDDQFSVERPDGSNFTLKIRSTKLEDSAMYFCASSAPGQPKETQYFGPGTRLLVL.

The chain links TRBV4-1 to TRBJ2-2; D possibly corresponds to TRBD2 (5 bases). Trimming stripped 0 bases from V and 6 bases from J, with 11 bases between. There are 15 residues in the CDR3. Germline lookup yields CDR1 MGHRA and CDR2 YSYEKL. The CDR3 sequence: CASSQEWEKPGELFF. DNA of the CDR3: TGCGCCAGCAGCCAAGAGTGGGAGAAGCCCGGGGAGCTGTTTTTT.

The rearrangement uses TRBV28 and TRBJ1-2; no reliable D call. Germline V gives CDR1 MDHEN, CDR2 SYDVKM. The length of the CDR3 is 13 residues. V dropped 4 bases and J dropped 3 bases, with 9 bases sitting between them. The CDR3 is CASSSQLHYGYTF. CDR3 DNA: TGTGCCAGCAGTTCACAGCTCCACTATGGCTACACCTTC.

The rearrangement links TRBV2 to TRBJ2-2; a possible D gene is TRBD1 (6 bases). CDR1 is SNHLY, CDR2 FYNNEI, per germline. V lost 6 bases and J 0 bases, leaving 14 bases between the germline ends. The CDR3 spans 16 residues. Written as DNA, the CDR3 is TGTGCCAGCAGCGCACAGGGTCGCGCGAACACCGGGGAGCTGTTTTTT. Translation gives CASSAQGRANTGELFF.

This sequence joins TRBV7-9 and TRBJ1-2; a possible D gene is TRBD1 (5 bases). Germline assignment: CDR1 SEHNR and CDR2 FQNEAQ (reference sequence). This CDR3 region has 14 residues. The V end was cut by 5 bases, the J end by 6 bases, with 16 bases between. The CDR3 region is CASSREDTFHGYTF. CDR3 coding DNA: TGTGCCAGCAGCCGGGAGGACACTTTCCATGGCTACACCTTC.